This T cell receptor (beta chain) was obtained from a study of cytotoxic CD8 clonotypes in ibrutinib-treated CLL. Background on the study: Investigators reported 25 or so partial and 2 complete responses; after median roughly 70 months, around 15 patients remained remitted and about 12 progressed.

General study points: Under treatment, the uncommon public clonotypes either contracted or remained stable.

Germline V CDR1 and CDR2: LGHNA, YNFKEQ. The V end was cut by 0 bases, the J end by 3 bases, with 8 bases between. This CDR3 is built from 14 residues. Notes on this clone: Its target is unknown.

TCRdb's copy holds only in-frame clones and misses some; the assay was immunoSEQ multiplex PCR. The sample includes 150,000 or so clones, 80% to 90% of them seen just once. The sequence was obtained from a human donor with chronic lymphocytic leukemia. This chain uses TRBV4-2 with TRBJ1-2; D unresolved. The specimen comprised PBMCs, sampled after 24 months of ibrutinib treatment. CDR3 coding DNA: TGTGCCAGCAGCCAAGATAATAGGGACTATGGCTACACCTTC. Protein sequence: CASSQDNRDYGYTF.